This TCR beta chain stems from a study of T cells in Graves' hyperthyroidism and ophthalmopathy. Findings and limits, study-wide: Among clonotypes expanded in thyroid above 0.001, most were also found in blood.

Authors of the study amplified TCR beta CDR3 regions from RNA transcripts. An initial round of RT-PCR targeting the TCR CDR3 relied on the HTBI primer set. TCRdb called the multiplex PCR reads again in MiXCR, with one record for every CDR3 protein. The table shows about 340,000 distinct CDR3 sequences, with 15% to 20% occurring only once. Fresh peripheral blood, roughly 9.6 ml, was the source of the PBMCs. J was trimmed by 4 bases and V by 4 bases; bases with no gene match: 2. CDR1 is MGHRA and CDR2 is YSYEKL in the germline V gene. The CDR3 totals 13 residues. About this clonotype: Its specificity is unknown.

The rearrangement joins TRBV4-1 to TRBJ2-3, with TRBD2 matching over 7 bases. This sequence originates from a woman aged 45 to 65 with Graves' hyperthyroidism. The sample was blood. The CDR3 region is CASSPAGSDTQYF. In DNA form, the CDR3 reads TGCGCCAGCAGCCCAGCGGGATCAGATACGCAGTATTTT.